The T cell receptor beta chain under discussion was sequenced for a study of blood T cell repertoires in COVID-19. Study details: Acute-phase and convalescent COVID-19 samples originated in the United States, Italy and Spain. The cDNA or gDNA used as material had been derived from T cells, B-cell-depleted T cells, or PBMCs.

The table came from immunoSEQ multiplex PCR; TCRdb's copy has only in-frame clones and leaves some out. The data hold around 99,000 clones, with roughly 85% observed a single time. Germline trimming cut 1 base from V and 2 bases from J; bases unmatched to any gene: 3. CDR3 length: 15 amino acids. Germline CDR1 SGHVS, CDR2 FQNEAQ. This TCR was recovered from a woman aged 55 to 70 with acute or convalescent COVID-19. The sample comprised peripheral blood. The chain carries TRBV7-8 and TRBJ2-5; 8 bases are shared with TRBD2. The CDR3 DNA sequence: TGTGCCAGCAGCTTAGGATCTAGCGGGCAAGAGACCCAGTACTTC. Translated, it gives CASSLGSSGQETQYF.